This T cell receptor beta chain comes out of a study of T cell responses to AZD1222 COVID-19 vaccine. Clones were read by immunoSEQ multiplex PCR, and TCRdb kept only the in-frame ones, dropping some. Counted here are around 140,000 clones, approximately 88% occurring once; the ten biggest clones make up 5% to 5.5%. V lost 1 base, J lost 2 bases, and 17 bases lay in between. Germline-derived CDR1 and CDR2 are LGHNA and YSLEER. The CDR3 spans 17 residues. This rearrangement joins TRBV4-3 to TRBJ2-5, with D maybe TRBD2 (7 bases). The TCR sequence derives from an adult who received the MenACWY meningococcal vaccine as a control. Sequenced material: peripheral blood, taken 28 days after the second dose of the MenACWY control vaccine. CDR3 DNA: TGCGCCAGCAGCCAAGGCTACAACGGGGGGCCACAAGAGACCCAGTACTTC. Its translation is CASSQGYNGGPQETQYF.